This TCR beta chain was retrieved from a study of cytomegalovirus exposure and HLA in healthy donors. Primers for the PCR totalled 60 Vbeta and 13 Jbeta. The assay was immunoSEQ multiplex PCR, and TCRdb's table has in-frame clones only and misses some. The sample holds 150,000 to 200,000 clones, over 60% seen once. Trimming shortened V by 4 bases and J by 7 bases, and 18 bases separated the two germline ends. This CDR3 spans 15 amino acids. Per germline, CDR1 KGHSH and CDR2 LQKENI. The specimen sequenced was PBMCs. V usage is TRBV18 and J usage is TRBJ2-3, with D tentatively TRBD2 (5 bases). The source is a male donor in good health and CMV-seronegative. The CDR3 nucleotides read TGTGCCAGCTCACTCATAGGACCCCCGGACTATACGCAGTATTTT. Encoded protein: CASSLIGPPDYTQYF.